One T cell receptor (beta chain) is described in this entry. Its antigen is not identified. This entry is derived from a study of cytomegalovirus exposure and HLA in healthy donors. With 0 bases removed from V and 4 bases from J, the gap between germline ends came to 15 bases. This CDR3 region has 16 residues. Germline V lookup: CDR1 MNHEY, CDR2 SVGAGI. The PCR made use of 60 Vbeta and 13 Jbeta primers. Profiling relied on immunoSEQ multiplex PCR, and the TCRdb table lists in-frame clones only, not all of them. The data show about 95,000 clones, around 70% seen once. Whole-study findings and limits: TCR beta sequences reportedly predicted most subjects' HLA-A and HLA-B alleles accurately. As a later analysis revealed, most CMV-associated TCR beta chains appeared HLA-restricted.

The source material was PBMCs. The sequence was collected from a woman aged 45-60 years in good health and CMV-seropositive. The chain has TRBV6-5 and TRBJ1-2, with D uncertain. The CDR3 nucleotides read TGTGCCAGCAGTTACTCGGGAGAGGGAAGGGTCTATGGCTACACCTTC. Translating gives CASSYSGEGRVYGYTF.